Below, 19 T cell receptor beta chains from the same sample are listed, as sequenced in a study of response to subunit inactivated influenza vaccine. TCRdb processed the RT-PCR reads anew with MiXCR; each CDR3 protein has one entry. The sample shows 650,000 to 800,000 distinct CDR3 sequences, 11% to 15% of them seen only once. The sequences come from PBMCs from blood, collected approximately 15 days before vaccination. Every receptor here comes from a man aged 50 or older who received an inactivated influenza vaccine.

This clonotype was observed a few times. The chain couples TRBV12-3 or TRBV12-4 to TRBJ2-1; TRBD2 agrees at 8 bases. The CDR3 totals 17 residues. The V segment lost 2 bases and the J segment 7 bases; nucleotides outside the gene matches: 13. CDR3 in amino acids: CASSLWSRRGVLNEQFF. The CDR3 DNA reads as TGTGCCAGCAGTTTATGGAGTCGGCGGGGGGTACTGAATGAGCAGTTCTTC.

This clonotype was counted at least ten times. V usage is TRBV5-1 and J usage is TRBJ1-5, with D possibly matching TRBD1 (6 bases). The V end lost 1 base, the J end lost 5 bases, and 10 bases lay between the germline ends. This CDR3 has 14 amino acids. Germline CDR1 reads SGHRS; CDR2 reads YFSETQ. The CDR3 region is CASSLLGGDQPQHF. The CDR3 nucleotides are TGCGCCAGCAGCTTGCTAGGGGGGGATCAGCCCCAGCATTTT.

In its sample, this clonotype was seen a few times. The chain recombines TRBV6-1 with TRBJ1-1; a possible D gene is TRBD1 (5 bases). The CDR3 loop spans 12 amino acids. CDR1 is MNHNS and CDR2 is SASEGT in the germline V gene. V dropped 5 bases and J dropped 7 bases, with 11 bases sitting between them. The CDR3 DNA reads TGTGCCAGCAGTTGGGACGGTGATGAAGCTTTCTTT. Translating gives CASSWDGDEAFF.

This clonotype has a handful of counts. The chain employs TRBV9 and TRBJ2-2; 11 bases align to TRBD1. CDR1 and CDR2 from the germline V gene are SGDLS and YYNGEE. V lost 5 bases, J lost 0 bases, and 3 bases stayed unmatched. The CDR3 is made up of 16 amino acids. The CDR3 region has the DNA TGTGCCAGCAGGGGACAGGGGGGGTCGAACACCGGGGAGCTGTTTTTT. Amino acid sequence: CASRGQGGSNTGELFF.

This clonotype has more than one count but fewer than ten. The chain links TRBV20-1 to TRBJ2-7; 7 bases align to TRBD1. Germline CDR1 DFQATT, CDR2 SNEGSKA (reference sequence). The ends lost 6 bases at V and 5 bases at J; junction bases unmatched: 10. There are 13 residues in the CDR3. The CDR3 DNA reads TGCAGTGCCCTCGACAGGGTTAAGAACGAGCAGTACTTC. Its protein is CSALDRVKNEQYF.

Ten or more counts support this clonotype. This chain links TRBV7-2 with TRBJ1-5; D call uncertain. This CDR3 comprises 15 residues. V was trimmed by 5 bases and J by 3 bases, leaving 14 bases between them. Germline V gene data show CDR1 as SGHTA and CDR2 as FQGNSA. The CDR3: CASSASGLNNQPQHF. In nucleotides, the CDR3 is TGTGCCAGCAGCGCCTCTGGACTGAACAATCAGCCCCAGCATTTT.

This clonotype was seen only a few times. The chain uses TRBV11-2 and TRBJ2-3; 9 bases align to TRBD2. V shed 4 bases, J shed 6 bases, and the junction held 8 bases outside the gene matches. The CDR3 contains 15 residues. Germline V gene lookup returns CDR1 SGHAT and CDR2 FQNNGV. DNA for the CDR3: TGTGCCAGCAGCTCCCTTCGGCGGGAGGGTGATACGCAGTATTTT. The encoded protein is CASSSLRREGDTQYF.

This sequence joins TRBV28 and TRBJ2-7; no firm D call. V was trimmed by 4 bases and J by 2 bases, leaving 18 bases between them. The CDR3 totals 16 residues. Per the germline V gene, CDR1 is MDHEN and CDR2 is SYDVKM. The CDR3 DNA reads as TGTGCCAGCAGTTCCAACACGCCTTTAACCCCCTACGAGCAGTACTTC. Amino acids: CASSSNTPLTPYEQYF.

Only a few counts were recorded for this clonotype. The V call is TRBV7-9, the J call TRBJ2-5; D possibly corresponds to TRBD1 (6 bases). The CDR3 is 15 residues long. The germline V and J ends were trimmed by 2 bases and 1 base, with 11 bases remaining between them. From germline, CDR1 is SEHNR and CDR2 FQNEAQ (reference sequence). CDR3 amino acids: CASSLRGSPQETQYF. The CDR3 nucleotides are TGTGCCAGCAGCTTAAGGGGGAGCCCCCAAGAGACCCAGTACTTC.

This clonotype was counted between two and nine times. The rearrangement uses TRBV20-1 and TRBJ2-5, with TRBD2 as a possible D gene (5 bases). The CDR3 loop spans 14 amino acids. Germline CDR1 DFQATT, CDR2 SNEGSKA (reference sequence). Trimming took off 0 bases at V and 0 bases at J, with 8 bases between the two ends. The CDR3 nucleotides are TGCAGTGCTAGAGATGGAGGATACCAAGAGACCCAGTACTTC. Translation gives CSARDGGYQETQYF.

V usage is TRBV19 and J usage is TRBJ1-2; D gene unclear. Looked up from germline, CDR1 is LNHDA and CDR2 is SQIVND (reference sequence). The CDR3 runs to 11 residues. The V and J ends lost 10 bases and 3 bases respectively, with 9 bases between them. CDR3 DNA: TGTGCCACGCGGGCAGACTATGGCTACACCTTC. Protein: CATRADYGYTF. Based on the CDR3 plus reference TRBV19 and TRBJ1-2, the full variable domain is DGGITQSPKYLFRKEGQNVTLSCEQNLNHDAMYWYRQDPGQGLRLIYYSQIVNDFQKGDIAEGYSVSREKKESFPLTVTSAQKNPTAFYLCATRADYGYTFGSGTRLTVV.

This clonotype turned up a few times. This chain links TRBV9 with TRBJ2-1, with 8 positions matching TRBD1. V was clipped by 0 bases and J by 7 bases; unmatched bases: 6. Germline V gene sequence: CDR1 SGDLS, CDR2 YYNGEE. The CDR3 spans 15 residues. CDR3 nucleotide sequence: TGTGCCAGCAGCGTAGAGCTGGGGACAGGTAATGAGCAGTTCTTC. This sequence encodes CASSVELGTGNEQFF. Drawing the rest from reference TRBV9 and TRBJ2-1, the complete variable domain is DSGVTQTPKHLITATGQRVTLRCSPRSGDLSVYWYQQSLDQGLQFLIQYYNGEERAKGNILERFSAQQFPDLHSELNLSSLELGDSALYFCASSVELGTGNEQFFGPGTRLTVL.

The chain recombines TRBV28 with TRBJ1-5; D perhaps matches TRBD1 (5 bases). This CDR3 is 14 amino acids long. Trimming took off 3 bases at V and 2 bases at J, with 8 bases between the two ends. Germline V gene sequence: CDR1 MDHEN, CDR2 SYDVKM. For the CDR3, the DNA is TGTGCCAGCAGTTTGGAACAGGGCAATCAGCCCCAGCATTTT. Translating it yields CASSLEQGNQPQHF.

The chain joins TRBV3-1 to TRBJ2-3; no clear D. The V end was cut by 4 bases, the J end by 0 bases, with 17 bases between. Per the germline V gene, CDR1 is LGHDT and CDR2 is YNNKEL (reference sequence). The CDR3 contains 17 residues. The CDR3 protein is CASSPTTPDPSTDTQYF. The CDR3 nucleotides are TGTGCCAGCAGCCCCACCACGCCCGACCCTAGCACAGATACGCAGTATTTT.

CDR3 coding DNA: TGTGCCAGCAGCTTAGGGAGGACAGGGGCGGCCGAGCAGTACTTC. Protein product: CASSLGRTGAAEQYF. V gene TRBV7-2 combines with J gene TRBJ2-7; TRBD1 matches 9 bases. Germline V lookup: CDR1 SGHTA, CDR2 FQGNSA. CDR3 length: 15 amino acids. V shed 1 base and J 6 bases; nucleotides not matched to a gene: 7.

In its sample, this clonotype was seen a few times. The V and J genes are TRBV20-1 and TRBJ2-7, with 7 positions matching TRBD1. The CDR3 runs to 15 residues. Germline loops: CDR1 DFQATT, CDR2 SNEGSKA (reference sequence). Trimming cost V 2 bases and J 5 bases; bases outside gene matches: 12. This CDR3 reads CSARKGSTGTDEQYF. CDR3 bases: TGCAGTGCTAGAAAAGGGTCGACAGGGACGGACGAGCAGTACTTC.

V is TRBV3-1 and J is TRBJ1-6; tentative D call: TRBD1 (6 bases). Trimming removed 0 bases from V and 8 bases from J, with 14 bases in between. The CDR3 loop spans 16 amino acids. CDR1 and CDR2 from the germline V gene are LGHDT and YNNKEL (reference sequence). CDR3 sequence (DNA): TGTGCCAGCAGCCAAGAGCGTGGCAGGGGAGATTCACCCCTCCACTTT. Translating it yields CASSQERGRGDSPLHF. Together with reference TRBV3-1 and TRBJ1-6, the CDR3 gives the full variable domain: DTAVSQTPKYLVTQMGNDKSIKCEQNLGHDTMYWYKQDSKKFLKIMFSYNNKELIINETVPNRFSPKSPDKAHLNLHINSLELGDSAVYFCASSQERGRGDSPLHFGNGTRLTVT.

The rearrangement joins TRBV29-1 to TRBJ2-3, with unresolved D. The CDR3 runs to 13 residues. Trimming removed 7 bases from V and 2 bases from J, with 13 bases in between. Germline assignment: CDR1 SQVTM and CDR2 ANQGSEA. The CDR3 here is CSDRRDPTDTQYF. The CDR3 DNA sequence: TGCAGCGACCGAAGAGACCCCACAGATACGCAGTATTTT.

In nucleotides, the CDR3 is TGTGCCACCAGCAGAGCAGGTTTTAGCAATCAGCCCCAGCATTTT. It codes for CATSRAGFSNQPQHF. The V gene is TRBV15, the J gene TRBJ1-5; no clear D gene. The CDR3 runs to 15 residues. Germline V gene sequence: CDR1 LNHNV, CDR2 YYDKDF (reference sequence). Trimming took off 1 base at V and 0 bases at J, with 7 bases between the two ends.